These 7 T cell receptor beta chains originate from one sample sequenced in a study of blood T cell repertoires in COVID-19. Sequencing was performed with immunoSEQ multiplex PCR; in TCRdb, only in-frame clones are kept and a portion is missing. Of 60,000 to 70,000 clones in the sample, 81% were seen once. Sequencing input: peripheral blood. All receptors come from an elderly man with acute or convalescent COVID-19.

The chain carries TRBV6-5 and TRBJ2-7; 8 bases are a match to TRBD2. The CDR3 runs to 13 residues. V lost 6 bases, J lost 9 bases, and 10 bases stayed unmatched. The germline V gene has CDR1 MNHEY and CDR2 SVGAGI. The CDR3: CASRPGGGVVQYF. CDR3 DNA sequence: TGTGCCAGCAGGCCCGGGGGGGGCGTCGTGCAGTACTTC.

This sequence joins TRBV6-6 and TRBJ1-2; D is perhaps TRBD1 (6 bases). V gave up 2 bases and J gave up 0 bases, with 10 bases separating them. Germline V gene sequence: CDR1 MNHNY, CDR2 SVGAGI (reference sequence). The CDR3 runs 15 residues. The CDR3 reads CASSYGQTTNYGYTF. The CDR3 nucleotides read TGTGCCAGCAGTTACGGACAGACAACTAACTATGGCTACACCTTC.

The chain carries TRBV3-1 (or the pseudogene TRBV3-2) and TRBJ2-5; D may be TRBD2 (5 bases). Germline-derived CDR1 and CDR2 are LGHDT and YNNKEL (reference sequence). Trimming removed 0 bases from V and 7 bases from J, with 6 bases in between. The CDR3 is 12 amino acids. Here the CDR3 reads CASSQEGGTQYF. The CDR3 DNA follows: TGTGCCAGCAGCCAAGAAGGAGGGACCCAGTACTTC.

The V and J genes are TRBV19 and TRBJ1-6; the D gene is possibly TRBD1 (6 bases). CDR3 length equals 17 residues. The germline V gene encodes CDR1 LNHDA and CDR2 SQIVND (reference sequence). V was pared by 3 bases and J by 7 bases, with 19 bases between. Written as DNA, the CDR3 is TGTGCCAGTAGTATCGGAAGACACAGGGTGTTAAATTCACCCCTCCACTTT. Residues: CASSIGRHRVLNSPLHF. The full variable domain, its missing parts supplied by reference TRBV19 and TRBJ1-6, is DGGITQSPKYLFRKEGQNVTLSCEQNLNHDAMYWYRQDPGQGLRLIYYSQIVNDFQKGDIAEGYSVSREKKESFPLTVTSAQKNPTAFYLCASSIGRHRVLNSPLHFGNGTRLTVT.

This chain joins TRBV14 and TRBJ2-7; perhaps TRBD2 as D (7 bases). Trimming shortened V by 1 base and J by 1 base, and 11 bases separated the two germline ends. Germline V gives CDR1 SGHDN, CDR2 FVKESK. CDR3 size: 15 residues. This chain's CDR3 is CASSQVRGASYEQYF. CDR3 bases: TGTGCCAGCAGCCAAGTTCGGGGGGCATCCTACGAGCAGTACTTC.

The genes are TRBV3-1 (or the pseudogene TRBV3-2) and TRBJ2-1, with 10 bases identical to TRBD2. The germline CDR1 and CDR2 sequences are LGHDT and YNNKEL (reference sequence). This CDR3 contains 14 residues. V trimming: 2 bases; J trimming: 12 bases; junction bases outside the gene matches: 7. For the CDR3, the DNA is TGTGCCAGCAGCCAAACTAGCGGGGCCGTGCGGCAGTTCTTC. Its translation is CASSQTSGAVRQFF.

The rearrangement joins TRBV27 to TRBJ2-3; D gene uncertain. This CDR3 has 15 residues. In germline, CDR1 is MNHEY, CDR2 SMNVEV (reference sequence). Trimming pared 2 bases from V and 1 base from J, leaving 10 bases between. The CDR3 protein is CASSLRTTGTDTQYF. CDR3 coding DNA: TGTGCCAGCAGTTTACGTACAACAGGCACAGATACGCAGTATTTT.